Given below is one T cell receptor beta chain in context. This record comes from a study of blood T cell repertoires in COVID-19. Method: immunoSEQ multiplex PCR; TCRdb's copy keeps in-frame clones and lacks some. The sample records roughly 180,000 clones, 86% being singletons. Trimming took 5 bases from V and 7 from J; bases not matched to a gene: 8. Germline V gene sequence: CDR1 MRHNA, CDR2 SNTAGT. CDR3 size: 15 residues. The sequence was obtained from a man between 18 and 35 years old with acute or convalescent COVID-19. The sample taken for sequencing was peripheral blood. The J gene is TRBJ2-1, the V gene TRBV6-4; 10 bases fit TRBD2. The DNA of the CDR3 is TGTGCCAGCAGTCCCGGGACTAGCGTCAGGAATGAGCAGTTCTTC. It codes for CASSPGTSVRNEQFF.